A selection of T cell receptor beta chains follows, all from one sample in a study of blood T cell repertoires in COVID-19. Method: immunoSEQ multiplex PCR; TCRdb's copy keeps in-frame clones and lacks some. The sample lists 250,000 to 350,000 clones, 75% to 90% occurring once. The sample taken for sequencing was peripheral blood. The receptors here all came from a woman aged 55 to 70 with acute or convalescent COVID-19. CDR3s include the opening cysteine and the closing phenylalanine or tryptophan. The D gene is left open where the match is weak. The size of a clone is reported for some rows only, either as once, few or many, or as a class for expanded clones.

D gene: TRBD1; J gene: TRBJ1-3; clone size: .; CDR3 length: 15; V gene: TRBV2; CDR3 protein: CASRTGQGAGNTIYF; CDR3 DNA: TGTGCCAGCAGGACGGGACAGGGGGCTGGAAACACCATATATTTT
D gene: .; J gene: TRBJ2-3; clone size: .; CDR3 length: 13; V gene: TRBV24-1; CDR3 protein: CATSDSGDDTQYF; CDR3 DNA: TGTGCCACCAGTGACTCGGGAGATGATACGCAGTATTTT
D gene: TRBD1; J gene: TRBJ2-5; clone size: .; CDR3 length: 15; V gene: TRBV5-4; CDR3 protein: CASSSRDRVEETQYF; CDR3 DNA: TGTGCCAGCAGCTCCCGGGACAGGGTGGAAGAGACCCAGTACTTC
D gene: .; J gene: TRBJ1-1; clone size: .; CDR3 length: 14; V gene: TRBV6-1; CDR3 protein: CASSEAMGGRGAFF; CDR3 DNA: TGTGCCAGCAGTGAAGCAATGGGGGGGCGCGGAGCTTTCTTT
D gene: .; J gene: TRBJ1-6; clone size: .; CDR3 length: 16; V gene: TRBV28; CDR3 protein: CASSFIGGWINSPLHF; CDR3 DNA: TGTGCCAGCAGTTTTATCGGCGGATGGATAAATTCACCCCTCCACTTT
D gene: TRBD1; J gene: TRBJ1-2; clone size: .; CDR3 length: 13; V gene: TRBV5-1; CDR3 protein: CASSFMDRGKGTF; CDR3 DNA: TGCGCCAGCAGCTTCATGGACAGGGGTAAGGGGACCTTC
D gene: .; J gene: TRBJ1-5; clone size: few; CDR3 length: 14; V gene: TRBV7-8; CDR3 protein: CASSLARANQPQHF; CDR3 DNA: TGTGCCAGCAGCTTAGCCAGGGCCAATCAGCCCCAGCATTTT
D gene: .; J gene: TRBJ2-1; clone size: .; CDR3 length: 15; V gene: TRBV6-5; CDR3 protein: CASSLEGSSYNEQFF; CDR3 DNA: TGTGCCAGCAGTTTGGAGGGGAGCTCCTACAATGAGCAGTTCTTC
D gene: .; J gene: TRBJ2-5; clone size: once; CDR3 length: 13; V gene: TRBV12-3/TRBV12-4; CDR3 protein: CASSGGVKETQYF; CDR3 DNA: TGTGCCAGCAGCGGCGGGGTTAAAGAGACCCAGTACTTC
D gene: TRBD2; J gene: TRBJ2-7; clone size: .; CDR3 length: 18; V gene: TRBV6-1; CDR3 protein: CASSETQGLAVASYEQYF; CDR3 DNA: TGTGCCAGCAGTGAAACCCAGGGACTAGCGGTGGCCTCCTACGAGCAGTACTTC
D gene: .; J gene: TRBJ1-3; clone size: .; CDR3 length: 14; V gene: TRBV3-1/TRBV3-2; CDR3 protein: CASSLTISGNTIYF; CDR3 DNA: TGTGCCAGCAGCCTCACAATCTCTGGAAACACCATATATTTT
D gene: TRBD2; J gene: TRBJ2-7; clone size: .; CDR3 length: 13; V gene: TRBV28; CDR3 protein: CASSGEGPWEQYF; CDR3 DNA: TGTGCCAGCAGCGGGGAGGGCCCGTGGGAGCAGTACTTC
D gene: TRBD2; J gene: TRBJ2-1; clone size: .; CDR3 length: 19; V gene: TRBV7-3; CDR3 protein: CASSSWSGLAGGGYNEQFF; CDR3 DNA: TGTGCCAGCAGCTCCTGGTCGGGACTAGCGGGAGGGGGCTACAATGAGCAGTTCTTC
D gene: TRBD1; J gene: TRBJ2-3; clone size: .; CDR3 length: 16; V gene: TRBV5-1; CDR3 protein: CASSLEGAASTDTQYF; CDR3 DNA: TGCGCCAGCAGCTTGGAGGGGGCGGCTAGCACAGATACGCAGTATTTT
D gene: .; J gene: TRBJ2-7; clone size: .; CDR3 length: 14; V gene: TRBV11-2; CDR3 protein: CASSLERGAYEQYF; CDR3 DNA: TGTGCCAGCAGCTTAGAACGGGGGGCGTACGAGCAGTACTTC
D gene: .; J gene: TRBJ2-3; clone size: .; CDR3 length: 15; V gene: TRBV6-4; CDR3 protein: CASRASRQSTDTQYF; CDR3 DNA: TGTGCCAGCAGAGCCTCGAGACAAAGCACAGATACGCAGTATTTT
D gene: .; J gene: TRBJ2-3; clone size: .; CDR3 length: 13; V gene: TRBV6-5; CDR3 protein: CASSEGFTDTQYF; CDR3 DNA: TGTGCCAGCAGCGAGGGTTTCACAGATACGCAGTATTTT
D gene: TRBD1; J gene: TRBJ1-2; clone size: .; CDR3 length: 15; V gene: TRBV6-6; CDR3 protein: CASSYPPGQGGGYTF; CDR3 DNA: TGTGCCAGCAGTTACCCGCCGGGACAGGGAGGCGGCTACACCTTC
D gene: .; J gene: TRBJ1-3; clone size: .; CDR3 length: 14; V gene: TRBV27; CDR3 protein: CASSRPGVGNTIYF; CDR3 DNA: TGTGCCAGCAGTCGACCGGGGGTCGGAAACACCATATATTTT
D gene: TRBD1; J gene: TRBJ1-1; clone size: .; CDR3 length: 14; V gene: TRBV7-8; CDR3 protein: CASSPTGANTEAFF; CDR3 DNA: TGTGCCAGCAGCCCTACAGGGGCTAACACTGAAGCTTTCTTT
D gene: TRBD2; J gene: TRBJ2-7; clone size: .; CDR3 length: 15; V gene: TRBV7-2; CDR3 protein: CASSALAGGIYEQYF; CDR3 DNA: TGTGCCAGCAGCGCACTAGCGGGAGGAATCTACGAGCAGTACTTC
D gene: TRBD1; J gene: TRBJ1-4; clone size: .; CDR3 length: 16; V gene: TRBV30; CDR3 protein: CAWSGGQGATNEKLFF; CDR3 DNA: TGTGCCTGGAGTGGGGGACAGGGAGCAACTAATGAAAAACTGTTTTTT
D gene: TRBD2; J gene: TRBJ2-1; clone size: .; CDR3 length: 13; V gene: TRBV5-1; CDR3 protein: CASSQLAAVEQFF; CDR3 DNA: TGCGCCAGCAGCCAACTAGCGGCGGTTGAGCAGTTCTTC
D gene: .; J gene: TRBJ2-3; clone size: .; CDR3 length: 23; V gene: TRBV21-1; CDR3 protein: CASSKALFAEGTSGYPITDTQYF; CDR3 DNA: .
D gene: .; J gene: TRBJ2-7; clone size: .; CDR3 length: 13; V gene: TRBV6-7; CDR3 protein: CASSYCRGGEQYF; CDR3 DNA: TGTGCCAGCAGTTACTGTCGGGGAGGAGAGCAGTACTTC
D gene: TRBD1; J gene: TRBJ2-5; clone size: few; CDR3 length: 16; V gene: TRBV19; CDR3 protein: CASGQGKVLAEETQYF; CDR3 DNA: TGTGCCAGCGGACAGGGAAAGGTCTTAGCAGAAGAGACCCAGTACTTC
D gene: TRBD1; J gene: TRBJ2-1; clone size: .; CDR3 length: 15; V gene: TRBV6-2/TRBV6-3; CDR3 protein: CASSQRDRVFYEQFF; CDR3 DNA: TGTGCCAGCAGTCAGCGGGACAGGGTTTTCTATGAGCAGTTCTTC